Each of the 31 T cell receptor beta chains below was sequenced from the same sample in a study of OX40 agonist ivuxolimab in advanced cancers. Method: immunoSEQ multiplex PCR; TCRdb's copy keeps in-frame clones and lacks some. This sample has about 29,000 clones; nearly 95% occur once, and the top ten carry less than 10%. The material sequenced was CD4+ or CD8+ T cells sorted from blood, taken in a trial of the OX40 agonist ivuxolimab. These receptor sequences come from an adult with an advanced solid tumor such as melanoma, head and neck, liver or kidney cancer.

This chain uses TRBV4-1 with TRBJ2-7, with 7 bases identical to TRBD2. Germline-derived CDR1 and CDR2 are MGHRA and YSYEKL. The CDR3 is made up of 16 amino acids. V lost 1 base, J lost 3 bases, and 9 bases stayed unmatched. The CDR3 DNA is TGCGCCAGCAGCCAAGGCCGCCTAGCGGCGGACTACGAGCAGTACTTC. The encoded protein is CASSQGRLAADYEQYF.

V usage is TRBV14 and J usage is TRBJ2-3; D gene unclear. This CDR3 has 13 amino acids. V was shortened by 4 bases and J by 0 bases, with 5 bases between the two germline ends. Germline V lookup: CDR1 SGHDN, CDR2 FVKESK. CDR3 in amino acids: CASSPTSTDTQYF. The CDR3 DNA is TGTGCCAGCAGCCCAACTAGCACAGATACGCAGTATTTT.

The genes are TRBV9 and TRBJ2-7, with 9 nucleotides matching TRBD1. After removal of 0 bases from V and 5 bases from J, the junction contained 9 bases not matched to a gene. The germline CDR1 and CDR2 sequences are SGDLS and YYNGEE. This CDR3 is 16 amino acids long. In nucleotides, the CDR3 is TGTGCCAGCAGCGTAGCATGGGGGGACAGGGACGACGAGCAGTACTTC. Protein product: CASSVAWGDRDDEQYF.

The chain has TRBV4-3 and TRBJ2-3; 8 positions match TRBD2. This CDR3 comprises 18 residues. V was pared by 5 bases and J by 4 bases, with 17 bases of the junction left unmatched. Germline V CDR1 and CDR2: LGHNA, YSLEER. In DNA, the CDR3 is TGCGCCAGCAGCTGGCGGGCGGGAGGCCTCGGAAGCGCAGATACGCAGTATTTT. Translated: CASSWRAGGLGSADTQYF.

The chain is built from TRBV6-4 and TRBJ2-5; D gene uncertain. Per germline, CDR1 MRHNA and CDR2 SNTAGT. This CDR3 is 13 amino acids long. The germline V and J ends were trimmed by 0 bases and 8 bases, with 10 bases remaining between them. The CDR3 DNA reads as TGTGCCAGCAGTGACTCGAGCTGGGGAACCCAGTACTTC. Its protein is CASSDSSWGTQYF.

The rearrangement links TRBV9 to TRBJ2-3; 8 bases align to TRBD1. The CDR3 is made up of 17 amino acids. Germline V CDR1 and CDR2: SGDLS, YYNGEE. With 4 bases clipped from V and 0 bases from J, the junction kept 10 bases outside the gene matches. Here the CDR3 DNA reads TGTGCCAGCAGCCCACGGACAGGGCAACCTAGCACAGATACGCAGTATTTT. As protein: CASSPRTGQPSTDTQYF.

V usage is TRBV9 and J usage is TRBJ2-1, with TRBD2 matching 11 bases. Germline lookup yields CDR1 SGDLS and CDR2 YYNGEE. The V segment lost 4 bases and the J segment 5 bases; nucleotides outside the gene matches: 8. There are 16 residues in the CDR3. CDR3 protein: CASSPIAGGPNNEQFF. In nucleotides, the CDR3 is TGTGCCAGCAGCCCCATAGCGGGAGGGCCTAACAATGAGCAGTTCTTC. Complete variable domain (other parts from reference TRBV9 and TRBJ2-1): DSGVTQTPKHLITATGQRVTLRCSPRSGDLSVYWYQQSLDQGLQFLIQYYNGEERAKGNILERFSAQQFPDLHSELNLSSLELGDSALYFCASSPIAGGPNNEQFFGPGTRLTVL.

CDR3 protein: CASSQGPDSPLHF. As DNA, the CDR3 is TGCGCCAGCAGCCAAGGTCCAGATTCACCCCTCCACTTT. The rearrangement links TRBV4-1 to TRBJ1-6; D is unclear. CDR3 length: 13 residues. Germline assignment: CDR1 MGHRA and CDR2 YSYEKL. V lost 1 base to trimming and J lost 8 bases, with 6 bases between them.

As DNA, the CDR3 is TGCAGCGCCCATTTAGGTAATAGCGGGAGGAATGAGCAGTTCTTC. Amino acid sequence: CSAHLGNSGRNEQFF. The chain has TRBV29-1 and TRBJ2-1; 10 bases match TRBD2. The CDR3 loop spans 15 amino acids. V shed 7 bases, J shed 7 bases, and the junction held 13 bases outside the gene matches. CDR1 SQVTM and CDR2 ANQGSEA come from the germline V gene.

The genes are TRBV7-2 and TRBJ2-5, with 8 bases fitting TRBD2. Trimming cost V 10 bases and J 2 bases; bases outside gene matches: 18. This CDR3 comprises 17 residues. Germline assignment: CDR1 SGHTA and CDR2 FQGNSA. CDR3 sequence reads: CATQLRAGGLIQETQYF. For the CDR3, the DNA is TGTGCCACCCAGCTTAGGGCGGGAGGCCTCATACAAGAGACCCAGTACTTC.

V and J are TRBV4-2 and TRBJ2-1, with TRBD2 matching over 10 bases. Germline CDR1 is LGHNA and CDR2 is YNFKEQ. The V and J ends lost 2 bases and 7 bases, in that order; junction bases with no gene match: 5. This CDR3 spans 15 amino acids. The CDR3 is CASSQLAGAGNEQFF. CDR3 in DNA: TGTGCCAGCAGCCAACTAGCGGGAGCTGGGAATGAGCAGTTCTTC.

The CDR3 bases are TGTGCCAGCAGCCTGATACAGGACCGGGTGGAGACCCAGTACTTC. This codes for CASSLIQDRVETQYF. The rearrangement uses TRBV14 and TRBJ2-5, with a possible D match to TRBD1 (5 bases). Germline loops: CDR1 SGHDN, CDR2 FVKESK. This CDR3 has 15 residues. Trimming stripped 4 bases from V and 5 bases from J, with 17 bases between.

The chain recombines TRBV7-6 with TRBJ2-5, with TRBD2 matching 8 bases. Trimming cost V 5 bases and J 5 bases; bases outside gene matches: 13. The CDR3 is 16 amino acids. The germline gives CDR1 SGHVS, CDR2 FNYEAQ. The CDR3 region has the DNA TGTGCCAGCAGCCCAGACCGGGAGGGCCTCTGGGAGACCCAGTACTTC. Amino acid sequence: CASSPDREGLWETQYF. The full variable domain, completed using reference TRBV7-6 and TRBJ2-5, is GAGVSQSPRYKVTKRGQDVALRCDPISGHVSLYWYRQALGQGPEFLTYFNYEAQQDKSGLPNDRFSAERPEGSISTLTIQRTEQRDSAMYRCASSPDREGLWETQYFGPGTRLLVL.

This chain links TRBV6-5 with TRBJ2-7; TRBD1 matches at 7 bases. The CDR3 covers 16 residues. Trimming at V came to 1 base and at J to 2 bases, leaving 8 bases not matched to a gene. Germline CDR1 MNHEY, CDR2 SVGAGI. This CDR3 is CASSYWTGTEAYEQYF. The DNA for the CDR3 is TGTGCCAGCAGTTACTGGACCGGGACAGAAGCCTACGAGCAGTACTTC.

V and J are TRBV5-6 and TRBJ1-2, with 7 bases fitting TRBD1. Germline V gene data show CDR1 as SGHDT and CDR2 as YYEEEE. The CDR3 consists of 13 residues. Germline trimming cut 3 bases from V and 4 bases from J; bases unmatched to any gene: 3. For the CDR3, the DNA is TGTGCCAGCAGCTCACCAGGGGGCTATGGCTACACCTTC. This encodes CASSSPGGYGYTF.

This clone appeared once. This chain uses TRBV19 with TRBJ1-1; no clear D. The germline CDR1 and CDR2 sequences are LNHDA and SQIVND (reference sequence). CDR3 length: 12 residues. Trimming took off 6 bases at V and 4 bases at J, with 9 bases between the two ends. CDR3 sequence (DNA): TGTGCCAGTAGCCTGGCGGCCACTGAAGCTTTCTTT. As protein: CASSLAATEAFF.

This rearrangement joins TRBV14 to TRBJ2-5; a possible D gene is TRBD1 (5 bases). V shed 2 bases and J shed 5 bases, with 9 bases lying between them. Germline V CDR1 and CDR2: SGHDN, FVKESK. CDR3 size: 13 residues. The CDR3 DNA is TGTGCCAGCAGCCAAAGGGGAAGTGAGACCCAGTACTTC. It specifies CASSQRGSETQYF.

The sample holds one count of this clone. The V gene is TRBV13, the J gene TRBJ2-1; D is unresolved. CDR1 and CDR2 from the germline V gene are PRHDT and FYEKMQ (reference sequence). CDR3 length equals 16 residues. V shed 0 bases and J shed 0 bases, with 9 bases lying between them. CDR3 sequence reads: CASSLGETYSYNEQFF. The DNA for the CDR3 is TGTGCCAGCAGCTTAGGTGAAACTTACTCCTACAATGAGCAGTTCTTC.

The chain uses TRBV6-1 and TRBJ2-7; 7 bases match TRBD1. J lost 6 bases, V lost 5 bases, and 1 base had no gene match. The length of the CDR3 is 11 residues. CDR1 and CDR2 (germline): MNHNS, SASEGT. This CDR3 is CASSRTGEQYF. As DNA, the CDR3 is TGTGCCAGCAGTCGGACAGGCGAGCAGTACTTC.

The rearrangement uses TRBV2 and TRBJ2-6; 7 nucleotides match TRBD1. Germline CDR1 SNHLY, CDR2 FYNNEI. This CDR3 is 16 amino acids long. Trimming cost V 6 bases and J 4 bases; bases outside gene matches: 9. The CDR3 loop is CASRVLQGPGANVLTF. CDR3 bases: TGTGCCAGCAGAGTTCTACAGGGGCCCGGGGCCAACGTCCTGACTTTC.

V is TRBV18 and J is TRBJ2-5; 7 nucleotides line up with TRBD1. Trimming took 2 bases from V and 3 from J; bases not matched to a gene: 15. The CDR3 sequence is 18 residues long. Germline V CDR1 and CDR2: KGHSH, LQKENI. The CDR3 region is CASSPRRQGNPVKETQYF. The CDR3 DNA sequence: TGTGCCAGCTCACCAAGGCGACAGGGAAACCCGGTTAAAGAGACCCAGTACTTC.

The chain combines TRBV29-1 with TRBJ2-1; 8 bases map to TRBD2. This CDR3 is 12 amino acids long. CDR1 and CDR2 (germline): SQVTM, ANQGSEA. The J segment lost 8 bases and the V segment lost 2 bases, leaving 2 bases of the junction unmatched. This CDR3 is CSVESGSDEQFF. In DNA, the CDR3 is TGCAGCGTTGAAAGCGGGAGCGATGAGCAGTTCTTC.

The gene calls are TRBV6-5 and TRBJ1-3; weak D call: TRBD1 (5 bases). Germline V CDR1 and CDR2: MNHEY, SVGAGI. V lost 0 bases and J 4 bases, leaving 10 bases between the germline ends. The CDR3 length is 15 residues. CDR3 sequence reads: CASSYSKGLGNTIYF. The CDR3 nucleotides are TGTGCCAGCAGTTACTCGAAGGGGCTCGGAAACACCATATATTTT.

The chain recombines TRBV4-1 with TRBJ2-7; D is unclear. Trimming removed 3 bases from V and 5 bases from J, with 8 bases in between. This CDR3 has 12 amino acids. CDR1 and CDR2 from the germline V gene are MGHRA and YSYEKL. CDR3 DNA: TGCGCCAGCAGCCAGTTGGGAAACGAGCAGTACTTC. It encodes CASSQLGNEQYF.

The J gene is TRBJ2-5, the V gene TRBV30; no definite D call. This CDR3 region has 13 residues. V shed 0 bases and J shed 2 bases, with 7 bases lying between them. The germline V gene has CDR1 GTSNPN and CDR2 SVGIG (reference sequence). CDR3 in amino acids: CAWSVGQQETQYF. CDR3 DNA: TGTGCCTGGAGTGTAGGTCAGCAAGAGACCCAGTACTTC. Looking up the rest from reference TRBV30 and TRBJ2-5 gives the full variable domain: SQTIHQWPATLVQPVGSPLSLECTVEGTSNPNLYWYRQAAGRGLQLLFYSVGIGQISSEVPQNLSASRPQDRQFILSSKKLLLSDSGFYLCAWSVGQQETQYFGPGTRLLVL.

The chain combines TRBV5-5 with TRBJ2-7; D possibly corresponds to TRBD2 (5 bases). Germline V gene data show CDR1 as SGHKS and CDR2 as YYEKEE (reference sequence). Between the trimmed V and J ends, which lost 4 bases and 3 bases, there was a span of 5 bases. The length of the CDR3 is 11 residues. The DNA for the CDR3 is TGTGCCAGCAGCCGGGACTACGAGCAGTACTTC. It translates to CASSRDYEQYF. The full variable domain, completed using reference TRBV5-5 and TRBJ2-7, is DAGVTQSPTHLIKTRGQQVTLRCSPISGHKSVSWYQQVLGQGPQFIFQYYEKEERGRGNFPDRFSARQFPNYSSELNVNALLLGDSALYLCASSRDYEQYFGPGTRLTVT.

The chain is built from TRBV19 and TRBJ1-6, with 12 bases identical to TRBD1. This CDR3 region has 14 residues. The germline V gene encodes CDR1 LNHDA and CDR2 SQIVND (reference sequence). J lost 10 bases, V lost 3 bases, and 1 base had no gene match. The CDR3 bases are TGTGCCAGTAGTATGGGGACAGGGGGCTCACCCCTCCACTTT. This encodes CASSMGTGGSPLHF.

The CDR3 coding sequence is TGTGCCAGCAGTTATACAGGGGCAGGAAACACCATATATTTT. It yields the protein CASSYTGAGNTIYF. The chain has TRBV6-5 and TRBJ1-3; 7 bases map to TRBD1. V lost 3 bases, J lost 4 bases, and 3 bases stayed unmatched. The CDR3 has 14 residues. Germline V lookup: CDR1 MNHEY, CDR2 SVGAGI.

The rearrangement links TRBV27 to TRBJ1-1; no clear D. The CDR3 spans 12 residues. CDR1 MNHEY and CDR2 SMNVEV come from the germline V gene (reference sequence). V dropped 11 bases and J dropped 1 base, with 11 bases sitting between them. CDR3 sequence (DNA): TGTGCCGTTCGCCGGGGGAACACTGAAGCTTTCTTT. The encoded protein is CAVRRGNTEAFF.

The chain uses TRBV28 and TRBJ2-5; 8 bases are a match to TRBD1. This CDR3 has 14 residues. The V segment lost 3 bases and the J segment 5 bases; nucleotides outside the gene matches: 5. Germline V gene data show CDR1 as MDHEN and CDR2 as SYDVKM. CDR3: CASSFSDRAETQYF. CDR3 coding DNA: TGTGCCAGCAGTTTCTCGGACAGGGCCGAGACCCAGTACTTC.

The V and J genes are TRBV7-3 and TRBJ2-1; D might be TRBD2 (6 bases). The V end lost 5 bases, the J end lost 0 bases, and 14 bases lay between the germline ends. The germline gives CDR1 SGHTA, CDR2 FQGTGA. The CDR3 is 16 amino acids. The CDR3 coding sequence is TGTGCCAGCAGCCCGGGACTCTCCAGCTCCTACAATGAGCAGTTCTTC. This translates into CASSPGLSSSYNEQFF. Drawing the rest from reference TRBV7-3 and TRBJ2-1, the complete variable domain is GAGVSQTPSNKVTEKGKYVELRCDPISGHTALYWYRQSLGQGPEFLIYFQGTGAADDSGLPNDRFFAVRPEGSVSTLKIQRTERGDSAVYLCASSPGLSSSYNEQFFGPGTRLTVL.